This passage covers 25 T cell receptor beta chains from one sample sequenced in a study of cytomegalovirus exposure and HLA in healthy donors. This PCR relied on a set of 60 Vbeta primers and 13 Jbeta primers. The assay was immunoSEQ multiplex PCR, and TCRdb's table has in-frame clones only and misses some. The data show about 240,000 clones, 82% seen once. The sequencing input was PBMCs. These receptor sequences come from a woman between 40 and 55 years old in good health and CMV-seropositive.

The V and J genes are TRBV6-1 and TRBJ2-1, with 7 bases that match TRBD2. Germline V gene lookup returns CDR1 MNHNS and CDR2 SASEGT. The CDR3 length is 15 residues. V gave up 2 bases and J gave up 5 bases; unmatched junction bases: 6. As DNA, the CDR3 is TGTGCCAGCAGTGAACGGCAGGGAGGGAACAATGAGCAGTTCTTC. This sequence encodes CASSERQGGNNEQFF.

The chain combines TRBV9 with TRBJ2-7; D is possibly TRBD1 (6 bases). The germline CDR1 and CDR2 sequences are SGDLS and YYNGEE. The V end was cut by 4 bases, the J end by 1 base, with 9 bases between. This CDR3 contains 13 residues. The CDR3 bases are TGTGCCAGCAGCACAACAGGGTCCTACGAGCAGTACTTC. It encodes CASSTTGSYEQYF.

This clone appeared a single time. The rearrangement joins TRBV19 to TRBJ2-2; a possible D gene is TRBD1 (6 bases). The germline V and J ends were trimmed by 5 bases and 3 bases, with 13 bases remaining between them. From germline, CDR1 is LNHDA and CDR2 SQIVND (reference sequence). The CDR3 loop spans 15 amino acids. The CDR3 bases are TGTGCCAGTAGTGTGGGGACATCTTACACCGGGGAGCTGTTTTTT. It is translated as CASSVGTSYTGELFF. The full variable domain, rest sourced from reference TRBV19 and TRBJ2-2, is DGGITQSPKYLFRKEGQNVTLSCEQNLNHDAMYWYRQDPGQGLRLIYYSQIVNDFQKGDIAEGYSVSREKKESFPLTVTSAQKNPTAFYLCASSVGTSYTGELFFGEGSRLTVL.

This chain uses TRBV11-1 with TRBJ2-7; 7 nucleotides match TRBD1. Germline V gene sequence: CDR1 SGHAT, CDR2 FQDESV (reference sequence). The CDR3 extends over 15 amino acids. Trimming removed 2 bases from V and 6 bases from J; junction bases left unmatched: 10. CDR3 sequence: CASSLIQDRRTEQYF. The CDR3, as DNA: TGTGCCAGCAGCTTAATACAGGACAGGCGGACCGAGCAGTACTTC.

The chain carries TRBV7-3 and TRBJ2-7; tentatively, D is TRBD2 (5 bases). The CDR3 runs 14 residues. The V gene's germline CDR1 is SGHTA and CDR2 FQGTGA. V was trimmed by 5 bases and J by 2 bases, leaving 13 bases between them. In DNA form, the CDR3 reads TGTGCCAGCAGCCTGGACGGAGGACCCTACGAGCAGTACTTC. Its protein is CASSLDGGPYEQYF.

This CDR3 reads CASSSGTAYGYTF. The CDR3 bases are TGTGCCAGCAGCTCCGGGACAGCATATGGCTACACCTTC. The rearrangement joins TRBV11-2 to TRBJ1-2; TRBD1 matches 7 bases. Germline CDR1 reads SGHAT; CDR2 reads FQNNGV. The CDR3 runs 13 residues. V gave up 4 bases and J gave up 5 bases; unmatched junction bases: 4.

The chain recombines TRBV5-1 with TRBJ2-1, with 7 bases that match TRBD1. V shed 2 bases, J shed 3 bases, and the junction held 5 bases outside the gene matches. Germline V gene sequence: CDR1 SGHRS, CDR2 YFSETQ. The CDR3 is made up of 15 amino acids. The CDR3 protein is CASSFEGTVYNEQFF. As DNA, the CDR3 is TGCGCCAGCAGCTTTGAGGGGACAGTCTACAATGAGCAGTTCTTC.

CDR3 protein: CASSSKQGEYYEQYF. CDR3 nucleotide sequence: TGTGCCAGCAGCTCCAAACAGGGGGAGTACTACGAGCAGTACTTC. This rearrangement joins TRBV11-3 to TRBJ2-7; 8 positions agree with TRBD1. With V trimmed by 4 bases and J by 3 bases, 8 bases remained unmatched. This CDR3 contains 15 residues. Germline CDR1 and CDR2: SGHNT and YENEEA.

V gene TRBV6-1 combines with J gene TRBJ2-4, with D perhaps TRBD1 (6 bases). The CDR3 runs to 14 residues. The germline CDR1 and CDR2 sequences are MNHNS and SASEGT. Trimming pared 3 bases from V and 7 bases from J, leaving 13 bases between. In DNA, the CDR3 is TGTGCCAGCAGTGAGATCAGGGGTCTGAACATTCAGTACTTC. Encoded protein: CASSEIRGLNIQYF.

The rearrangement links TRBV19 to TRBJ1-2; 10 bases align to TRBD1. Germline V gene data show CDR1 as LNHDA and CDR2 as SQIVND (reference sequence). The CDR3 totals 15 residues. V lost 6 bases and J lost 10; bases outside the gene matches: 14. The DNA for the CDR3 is TGTGCCAGTAGGGGCCGGGACAGGGGTCTTAGCGACTACACCTTC. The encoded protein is CASRGRDRGLSDYTF.

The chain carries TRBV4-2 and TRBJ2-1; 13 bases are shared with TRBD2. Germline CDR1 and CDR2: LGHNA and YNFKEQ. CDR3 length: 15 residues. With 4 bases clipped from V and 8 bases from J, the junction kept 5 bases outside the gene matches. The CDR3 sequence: CASSLGTSGVDEQFF. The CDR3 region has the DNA TGTGCCAGCAGCCTAGGGACTAGCGGGGTCGATGAGCAGTTCTTC.

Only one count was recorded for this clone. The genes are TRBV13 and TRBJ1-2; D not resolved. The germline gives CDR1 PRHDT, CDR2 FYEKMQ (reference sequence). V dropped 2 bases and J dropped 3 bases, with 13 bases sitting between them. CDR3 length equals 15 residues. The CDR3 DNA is TGTGCCAGCAGCTTAATGGCAGGATTATACTATGGCTACACCTTC. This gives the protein CASSLMAGLYYGYTF.

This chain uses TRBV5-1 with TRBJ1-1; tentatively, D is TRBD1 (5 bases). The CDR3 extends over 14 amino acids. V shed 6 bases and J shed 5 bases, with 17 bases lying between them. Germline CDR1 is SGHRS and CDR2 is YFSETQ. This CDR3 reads CASTNSQGGTEAFF. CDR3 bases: TGCGCCAGCACAAACTCCCAGGGTGGTACTGAAGCTTTCTTT. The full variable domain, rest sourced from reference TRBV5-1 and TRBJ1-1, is KAGVTQTPRYLIKTRGQQVTLSCSPISGHRSVSWYQQTPGQGLQFLFEYFSETQRNKGNFPGRFSGRQFSNSRSEMNVSTLELGDSALYLCASTNSQGGTEAFFGQGTRLTVV.

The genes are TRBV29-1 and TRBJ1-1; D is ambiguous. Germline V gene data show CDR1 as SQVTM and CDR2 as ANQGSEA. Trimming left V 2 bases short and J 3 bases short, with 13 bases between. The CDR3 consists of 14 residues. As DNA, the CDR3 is TGCAGCGTTGAATGGAGGGATGTGTACACTGAAGCTTTCTTT. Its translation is CSVEWRDVYTEAFF. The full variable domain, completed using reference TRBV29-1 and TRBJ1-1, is SAVISQKPSRDICQRGTSLTIQCQVDSQVTMMFWYRQQPGQSLTLIATANQGSEATYESGFVIDKFPISRPNLTFSTLTVSNMSPEDSSIYLCSVEWRDVYTEAFFGQGTRLTVV.

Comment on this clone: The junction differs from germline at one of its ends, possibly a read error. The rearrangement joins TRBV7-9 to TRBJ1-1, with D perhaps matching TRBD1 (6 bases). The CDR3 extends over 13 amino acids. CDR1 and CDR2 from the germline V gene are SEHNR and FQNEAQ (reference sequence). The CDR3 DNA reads TGTTCCAGCAGCCAGGACAGGAACACTGAAGCTTTCTTT. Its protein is CSSSQDRNTEAFF.

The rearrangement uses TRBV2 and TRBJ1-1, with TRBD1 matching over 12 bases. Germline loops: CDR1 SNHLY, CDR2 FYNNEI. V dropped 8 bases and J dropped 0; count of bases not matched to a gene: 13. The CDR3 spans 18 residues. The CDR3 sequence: CASGRRGGQGALNTEAFF. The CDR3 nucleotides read TGTGCCAGCGGCCGACGGGGGGGACAGGGGGCCCTGAACACTGAAGCTTTCTTT.

For the CDR3, the DNA is TGTGCCAGCAGCCCCAGGCCTCAGGCCGCTGAAGCTTTCTTT. Amino acids: CASSPRPQAAEAFF. The chain has TRBV9 and TRBJ1-1, with D unclear. Trimming cost V 4 bases and J 6 bases, with 16 bases left between them. This CDR3 comprises 14 residues. Looked up from germline, CDR1 is SGDLS and CDR2 is YYNGEE. The whole variable domain, filled in from reference TRBV9 and TRBJ1-1, reads DSGVTQTPKHLITATGQRVTLRCSPRSGDLSVYWYQQSLDQGLQFLIQYYNGEERAKGNILERFSAQQFPDLHSELNLSSLELGDSALYFCASSPRPQAAEAFFGQGTRLTVV.

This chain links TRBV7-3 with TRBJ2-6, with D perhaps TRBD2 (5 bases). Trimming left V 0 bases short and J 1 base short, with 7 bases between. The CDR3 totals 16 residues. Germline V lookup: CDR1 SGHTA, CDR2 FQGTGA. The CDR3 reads CASSLTTGSGANVLTF. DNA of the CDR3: TGTGCCAGCAGCTTAACAACGGGATCTGGGGCCAACGTCCTGACTTTC.

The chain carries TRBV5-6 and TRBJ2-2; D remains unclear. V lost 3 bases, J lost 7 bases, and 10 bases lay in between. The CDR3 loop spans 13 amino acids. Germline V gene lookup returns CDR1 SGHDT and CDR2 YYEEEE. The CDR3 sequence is CASSSYFGGELFF. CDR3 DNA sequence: TGTGCCAGCAGCTCCTACTTCGGCGGGGAGCTGTTTTTT.

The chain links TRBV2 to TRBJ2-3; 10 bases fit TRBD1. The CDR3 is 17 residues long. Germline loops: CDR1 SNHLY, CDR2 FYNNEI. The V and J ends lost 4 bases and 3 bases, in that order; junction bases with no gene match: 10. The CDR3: CASSGRQGAGGTDTQYF. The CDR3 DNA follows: TGTGCCAGCAGTGGGCGACAGGGGGCAGGTGGGACAGATACGCAGTATTTT.

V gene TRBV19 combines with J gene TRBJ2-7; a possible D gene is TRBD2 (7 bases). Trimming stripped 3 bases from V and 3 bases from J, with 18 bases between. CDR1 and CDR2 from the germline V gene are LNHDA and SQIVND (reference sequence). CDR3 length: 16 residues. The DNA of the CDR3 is TGTGCCAGTAGTATCACTTTCGGGGGGCGCAGCTACGAGCAGTACTTC. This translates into CASSITFGGRSYEQYF. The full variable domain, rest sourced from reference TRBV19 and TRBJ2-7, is DGGITQSPKYLFRKEGQNVTLSCEQNLNHDAMYWYRQDPGQGLRLIYYSQIVNDFQKGDIAEGYSVSREKKESFPLTVTSAQKNPTAFYLCASSITFGGRSYEQYFGPGTRLTVT.

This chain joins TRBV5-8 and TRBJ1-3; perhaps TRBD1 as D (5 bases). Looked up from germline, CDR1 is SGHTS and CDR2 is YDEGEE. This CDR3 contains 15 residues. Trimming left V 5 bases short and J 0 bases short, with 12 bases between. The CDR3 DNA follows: TGTGCCAGCAGTTCGGGGACTTACTCTGGAAACACCATATATTTT. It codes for CASSSGTYSGNTIYF.

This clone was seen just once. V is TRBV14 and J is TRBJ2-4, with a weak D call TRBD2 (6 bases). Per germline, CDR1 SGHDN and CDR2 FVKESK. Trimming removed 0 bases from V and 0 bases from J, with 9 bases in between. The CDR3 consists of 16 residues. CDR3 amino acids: CASSQDLAPAKNIQYF. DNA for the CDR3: TGTGCCAGCAGCCAAGATCTAGCGCCAGCCAAAAACATTCAGTACTTC. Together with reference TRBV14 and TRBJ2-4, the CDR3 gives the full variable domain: EAGVTQFPSHSVIEKGQTVTLRCDPISGHDNLYWYRRVMGKEIKFLLHFVKESKQDESGMPNNRFLAERTGGTYSTLKVQPAELEDSGVYFCASSQDLAPAKNIQYFGAGTRLSVL.

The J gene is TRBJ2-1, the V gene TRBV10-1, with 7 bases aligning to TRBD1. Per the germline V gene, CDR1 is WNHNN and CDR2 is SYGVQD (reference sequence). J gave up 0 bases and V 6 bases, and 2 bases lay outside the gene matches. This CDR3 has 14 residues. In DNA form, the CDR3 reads TGCGCCAGCAGCCGGGACAGCTCCTACAATGAGCAGTTCTTC. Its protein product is CASSRDSSYNEQFF.

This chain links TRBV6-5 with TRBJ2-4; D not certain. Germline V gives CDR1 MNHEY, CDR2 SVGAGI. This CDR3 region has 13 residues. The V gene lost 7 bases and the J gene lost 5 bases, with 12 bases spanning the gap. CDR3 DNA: TGTGCCAGCACACGGTCTCCCGAAAACATTCAGTACTTC. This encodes CASTRSPENIQYF.